A selection of T cell receptor beta chains follows, all from one sample in a study of blood T cell repertoires in COVID-19. Here immunoSEQ multiplex PCR was the method, and the copy in TCRdb shows in-frame clones only, minus some. The sample contains about 180,000 clones, about 85% of which appear only once. Sequencing was done on a sample of peripheral blood. Receptors were obtained from a woman over 75 with acute or convalescent COVID-19. The CDR3 runs from the conserved cysteine through the conserved F or W. A D gene is named only where the DNA matches it firmly. Expanded clones get a size class; other rows say once, few or many, or leave the size out.

CDR3 DNA: TGTGCCAGCAGCTTACTTTCAGGCCGGAGGCAAGAGACCCAGTACTTC
CDR3 protein: CASSLLSGRRQETQYF
D gene: NA
J gene: TRBJ2-5
clone size: NA
V gene: TRBV7-2

CDR3 DNA: TGTGCCAGCACTCAAGGGGTGCTAGGGGGAGCTAACTATGGCTACACCTTC
CDR3 protein: CASTQGVLGGANYGYTF
D gene: NA
J gene: TRBJ1-2
clone size: NA
V gene: TRBV2

CDR3 DNA: TGTGCCAGTAGGAAGGCGGGAGGGCGGCATGAGCAGTACTTC
CDR3 protein: CASRKAGGRHEQYF
D gene: TRBD2
J gene: TRBJ2-7
clone size: NA
V gene: TRBV19

CDR3 DNA: TGTGCTAGTGGTTTCCCTGGACAGGGGGGGCCCCTCCACTTT
CDR3 protein: CASGFPGQGGPLHF
D gene: TRBD1
J gene: TRBJ1-6
clone size: once
V gene: TRBV12-5

CDR3 DNA: TGTGCCAGCAGCTTAAGTCGGGAGAGCTCCTACGAGCAGTACTTC
CDR3 protein: CASSLSRESSYEQYF
D gene: NA
J gene: TRBJ2-7
clone size: NA
V gene: TRBV7-8

CDR3 DNA: TGTGCCAGCAGTGAAGCCGGGGCGGGAGGGCCAGATACGCAGTATTTT
CDR3 protein: CASSEAGAGGPDTQYF
D gene: TRBD2
J gene: TRBJ2-3
clone size: NA
V gene: TRBV6-1

CDR3 DNA: TGTGCCAGCACCCTCGGGACAGAAAATTCACCCCTCCACTTT
CDR3 protein: CASTLGTENSPLHF
D gene: TRBD1
J gene: TRBJ1-6
clone size: few
V gene: TRBV6-5

CDR3 DNA: TGTGCCAGCAGCTTACAGGGGGCTTTCAGGGAGCAGTACTTC
CDR3 protein: CASSLQGAFREQYF
D gene: TRBD1
J gene: TRBJ2-7
clone size: NA
V gene: TRBV5-8

CDR3 DNA: TGTGCCAGCAGTTACACGGCTAGCGGGGGAGACTACAATGAGCAGTTCTTC
CDR3 protein: CASSYTASGGDYNEQFF
D gene: TRBD2
J gene: TRBJ2-1
clone size: few
V gene: TRBV6-2/TRBV6-3

CDR3 DNA: TGTGCCAGCTCACCTGCGGGGGGAAGCACTGAAGCTTTCTTT
CDR3 protein: CASSPAGGSTEAFF
D gene: NA
J gene: TRBJ1-1
clone size: NA
V gene: TRBV18

CDR3 DNA: TGTGCCAGCAGTTACCCCTCTAGCGGGAAGTACTTC
CDR3 protein: CASSYPSSGKYF
D gene: TRBD2
J gene: TRBJ2-5
clone size: NA
V gene: TRBV6-2/TRBV6-3

CDR3 DNA: TGCGCCAGCAAGGGACAGTCTAATGAAAAACTGTTTTTT
CDR3 protein: CASKGQSNEKLFF
D gene: TRBD1
J gene: TRBJ1-4
clone size: NA
V gene: TRBV5-1

CDR3 DNA: TGTGCCAGCAGCTCCCTCAGGGCCTACACTGAAGCTTTCTTT
CDR3 protein: CASSSLRAYTEAFF
D gene: NA
J gene: TRBJ1-1
clone size: NA
V gene: TRBV5-6

CDR3 DNA: TGTGCCAGCAGCCAGCGGGGGGCGCTGGGGGGAGGCTACACCTTC
CDR3 protein: CASSQRGALGGGYTF
D gene: NA
J gene: TRBJ1-2
clone size: NA
V gene: TRBV3-1/TRBV3-2

CDR3 DNA: TGCGCCAGCAGCGGGGGCGGGGGCTACACCTTC
CDR3 protein: CASSGGGGYTF
D gene: NA
J gene: TRBJ1-2
clone size: NA
V gene: TRBV4-1

CDR3 DNA: TGTGCCAGCAGCGCCCTGACAGGGAGTGGAGGCTACACCTTC
CDR3 protein: CASSALTGSGGYTF
D gene: TRBD1
J gene: TRBJ1-2
clone size: NA
V gene: TRBV2

CDR3 DNA: TGTGCCTGGAGTTTAACGACAGATTCGACTGGCTACACCTTC
CDR3 protein: CAWSLTTDSTGYTF
D gene: NA
J gene: TRBJ1-2
clone size: NA
V gene: TRBV30

CDR3 DNA: TGTGCCAGCAGCACGTCAGGGGTGTCCCATGGCTACACCTTC
CDR3 protein: CASSTSGVSHGYTF
D gene: NA
J gene: TRBJ1-2
clone size: NA
V gene: TRBV7-8

CDR3 DNA: TGTGCCAGCAGTACGGGGACAGGGATTGAAGCTTTCTTT
CDR3 protein: CASSTGTGIEAFF
D gene: TRBD1
J gene: TRBJ1-1
clone size: NA
V gene: TRBV12-3/TRBV12-4

CDR3 DNA: TGTGCCAGCAGCTTCCTGGGGGAGCTGTTTTTT
CDR3 protein: CASSFLGELFF
D gene: NA
J gene: TRBJ2-2
clone size: NA
V gene: TRBV6-5

CDR3 DNA: TGTGCCAGTAGTTCAGGGGTAGAGAACGAGCAGTACTTC
CDR3 protein: CASSSGVENEQYF
D gene: NA
J gene: TRBJ2-7
clone size: NA
V gene: TRBV19

CDR3 DNA: TGTGCCAGCGAACAAGGGAGGGCGATAAAGACCCAGTACTTC
CDR3 protein: CASEQGRAIKTQYF
D gene: TRBD2
J gene: TRBJ2-5
clone size: once
V gene: TRBV6-5

CDR3 DNA: TGTGCCAGTAGTCCCTTCCCTAACTATGGCTACACCTTC
CDR3 protein: CASSPFPNYGYTF
D gene: NA
J gene: TRBJ1-2
clone size: NA
V gene: TRBV19

CDR3 DNA: TGTGCCAGCAGCGTAGTGGCGGGGGGGCGGAGGGATACGCAGTATTTT
CDR3 protein: CASSVVAGGRRDTQYF
D gene: TRBD2
J gene: TRBJ2-3
clone size: NA
V gene: TRBV9

CDR3 DNA: TGTGCCACCAGCAGCAGGGGAGGGGACACCGGGGAGCTGTTTTTT
CDR3 protein: CATSSRGGDTGELFF
D gene: NA
J gene: TRBJ2-2
clone size: few
V gene: TRBV15

CDR3 DNA: TGTGCCAGCAGTCGACCCCTCGGGGAGCAGTACTTC
CDR3 protein: CASSRPLGEQYF
D gene: NA
J gene: TRBJ2-7
clone size: once
V gene: TRBV6-2/TRBV6-3

CDR3 DNA: TGTGCCAGCAGCCAATCGGGACTAGCGGGGGCTGGACAGTTCTTC
CDR3 protein: CASSQSGLAGAGQFF
D gene: TRBD2
J gene: TRBJ2-1
clone size: NA
V gene: TRBV7-9

CDR3 DNA: TGTGCCAGTAGTCACTCTCTAGCGGGCCACACCGGGGAGCTGTTTTTT
CDR3 protein: CASSHSLAGHTGELFF
D gene: TRBD2
J gene: TRBJ2-2
clone size: NA
V gene: TRBV19

CDR3 DNA: TGTGCCAGCAGCCTGCTCGGGTCCGGAAACACCATATATTTT
CDR3 protein: CASSLLGSGNTIYF
D gene: NA
J gene: TRBJ1-3
clone size: NA
V gene: TRBV14

CDR3 DNA: TGTGCCAGCAGCTTAGTTTCCGGGACAACTAACACCGGGGAGCTGTTTTTT
CDR3 protein: CASSLVSGTTNTGELFF
D gene: NA
J gene: TRBJ2-2
clone size: NA
V gene: TRBV7-9

CDR3 DNA: TGTGCCAGCAGCTCAGGGGGGAGCGGTGAAAAACTGTTTTTT
CDR3 protein: CASSSGGSGEKLFF
D gene: TRBD1
J gene: TRBJ1-4
clone size: NA
V gene: TRBV5-4

CDR3 DNA: TGTGCCAGCAGTTCGGGTTACGAGCAGTACTTC
CDR3 protein: CASSSGYEQYF
D gene: NA
J gene: TRBJ2-7
clone size: NA
V gene: TRBV28

CDR3 DNA: TGTGCCAGCAGCCCGACTAGCGGGGGAGAGACCCAGTACTTC
CDR3 protein: CASSPTSGGETQYF
D gene: TRBD2
J gene: TRBJ2-5
clone size: NA
V gene: TRBV5-4

CDR3 DNA: TGTGCCAGCAGGACTAGCGGGTTTCTAGCAGATACGCAGTATTTT
CDR3 protein: CASRTSGFLADTQYF
D gene: TRBD2
J gene: TRBJ2-3
clone size: NA
V gene: TRBV25-1

CDR3 DNA: TGCGCCAGCAGCTTGGAGGGGCCGGGCCATGAAAAACTGTTTTTT
CDR3 protein: CASSLEGPGHEKLFF
D gene: NA
J gene: TRBJ1-4
clone size: NA
V gene: TRBV5-1

CDR3 DNA: TGTGCCAGTGACAGGGTTTCTGGGGCCAACGTCCTGACTTTC
CDR3 protein: CASDRVSGANVLTF
D gene: TRBD1
J gene: TRBJ2-6
clone size: NA
V gene: TRBV19

CDR3 DNA: TGTGCCAGCAGGGGAACAGGAAACTATGGCTACACCTTC
CDR3 protein: CASRGTGNYGYTF
D gene: NA
J gene: TRBJ1-2
clone size: once
V gene: TRBV25-1